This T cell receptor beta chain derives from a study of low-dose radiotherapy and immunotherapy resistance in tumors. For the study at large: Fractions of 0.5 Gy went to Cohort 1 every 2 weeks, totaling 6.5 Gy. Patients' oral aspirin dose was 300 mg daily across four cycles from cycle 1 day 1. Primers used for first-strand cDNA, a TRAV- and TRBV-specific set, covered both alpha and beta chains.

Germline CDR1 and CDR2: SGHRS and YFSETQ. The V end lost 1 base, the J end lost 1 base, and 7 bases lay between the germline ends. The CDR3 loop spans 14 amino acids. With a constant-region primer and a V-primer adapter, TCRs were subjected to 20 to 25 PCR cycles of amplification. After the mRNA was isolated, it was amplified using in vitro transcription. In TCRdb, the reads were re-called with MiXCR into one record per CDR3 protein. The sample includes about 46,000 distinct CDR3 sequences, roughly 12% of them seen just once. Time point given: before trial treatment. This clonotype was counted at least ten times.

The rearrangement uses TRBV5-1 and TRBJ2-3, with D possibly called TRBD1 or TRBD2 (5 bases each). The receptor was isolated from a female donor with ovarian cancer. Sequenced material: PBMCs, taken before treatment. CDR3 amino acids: CASSLLGGTDTQYF. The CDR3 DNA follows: TGCGCCAGCAGCTTGCTGGGGGGCACAGATACGCAGTATTTT.